The next 5 T cell receptor beta chains were all read from a single sample in a study of T cell responses to AZD1222 COVID-19 vaccine. Clones were sequenced by immunoSEQ multiplex PCR, and TCRdb holds only the in-frame ones, with some missing. The sample holds 140,000 to 150,000 clones, roughly 87% seen once. The sequenced sample was peripheral blood, obtained on day 0 of AZD1222 vaccination. The receptors originated from an adult in good health.

Turning to this clone: The same CDR3 can be traced to other DNA sequences in this sample. The chain recombines TRBV27 with TRBJ2-1; no firm D call. CDR3 length: 11 residues. Germline CDR1 and CDR2: MNHEY and SMNVEV (reference sequence). Trimming took 3 bases from V and 3 from J, leaving 0 bases between them. CDR3: CASSFYNEQFF. The CDR3 DNA sequence: TGTGCCAGCAGTTTCTACAATGAGCAGTTCTTC.

On this clone: Other DNA sequences in this sample translate to the same CDR3. The chain uses TRBV19 and TRBJ2-1, with a tentative D call TRBD1 (6 bases). The germline V gene has CDR1 LNHDA and CDR2 SQIVND (reference sequence). CDR3 length equals 15 residues. Between the trimmed V and J ends, which lost 3 bases and 1 base, there was a span of 10 bases. The CDR3 DNA reads as TGTGCCAGTAGTATCGACAGGAGTTCCTACAATGAGCAGTTCTTC. It encodes CASSIDRSSYNEQFF.

The CDR3 nucleotides read TGTGCCAGCAGTACCGTGCAGAAGGGTCCGAGGGGGACTGAAGCTTTCTTT. Its protein is CASSTVQKGPRGTEAFF. V gene TRBV27 combines with J gene TRBJ1-1, with D possibly matching TRBD1 (6 bases). Trimming removed 5 bases from V and 5 bases from J, with 24 bases in between. Per germline, CDR1 MNHEY and CDR2 SMNVEV (reference sequence). The CDR3 loop spans 17 amino acids.

This clone has more than one count but fewer than ten. The chain joins TRBV30 to TRBJ1-5; weak D call: TRBD1 (5 bases). V lost 2 bases, J lost 3 bases, and 11 bases lay in between. The CDR3 is 14 residues long. Germline lookup yields CDR1 GTSNPN and CDR2 SVGIG (reference sequence). CDR3: CAWSTSGINQPQHF. The CDR3 DNA reads TGTGCCTGGAGTACCTCAGGGATCAATCAGCCCCAGCATTTT. The entire variable domain, with the rest obtained from reference TRBV30 and TRBJ1-5, is as follows: SQTIHQWPATLVQPVGSPLSLECTVEGTSNPNLYWYRQAAGRGLQLLFYSVGIGQISSEVPQNLSASRPQDRQFILSSKKLLLSDSGFYLCAWSTSGINQPQHFGDGTRLSIL.

The rearrangement joins TRBV2 to TRBJ1-2, with D tentatively TRBD1 (5 bases). The germline CDR1 and CDR2 sequences are SNHLY and FYNNEI. This CDR3 spans 16 amino acids. V dropped 6 bases and J dropped 5 bases, with 22 bases sitting between them. CDR3 loop: CASSDTRGGVGYGYTF. In nucleotides, the CDR3 is TGTGCCAGCAGCGATACCCGTGGGGGAGTGGGGTATGGCTACACCTTC. The full variable domain, completed using reference TRBV2 and TRBJ1-2, is EPEVTQTPSHQVTQMGQEVILRCVPISNHLYFYWYRQILGQKVEFLVSFYNNEISEKSEIFDDQFSVERPDGSNFTLKIRSTKLEDSAMYFCASSDTRGGVGYGYTFGSGTRLTVV.